The clone carrying this TCR beta chain was picked up a small number of times. What it binds is not known. Libraries were made from TCR beta cDNA, and they carried unique molecular identifiers. TCRdb reprocessed the PCR reads via MiXCR and lists one record per CDR3 protein. The sample shows about 460,000 distinct CDR3 sequences, under 55% of them seen only once. The entry originates in a study of post-analysis software for immune sequencing data. The CDR3 contains 14 residues. V shed 5 bases, J shed 12 bases, and the junction held 8 bases outside the gene matches. Study conclusions and caveats: Samples from one preparation batch, clustered by F measure, grouped strongly together. A handful of TRBV segments were more frequent in patients than controls; TRBV5-6, TRBV5-1 and TRBV20-1 belonged to this group. For normalized Chao1 diversity, multiple sclerosis patients scored significantly lower than controls did.

Sample: blood. This chain links TRBV12-3 or TRBV12-4 with TRBJ2-3; 13 nucleotides align to TRBD2. The sequence was obtained from a girl aged 10 to 17 with multiple sclerosis. In nucleotides, the CDR3 is TGTGCCAGCAGTCCCGGGACTAGCGGGAATTATCAGTATTTT. This codes for CASSPGTSGNYQYF.